This TCR beta chain was sequenced for a study of T cell responses to AZD1222 COVID-19 vaccine. TCRdb keeps only in-frame clones here, not all; method: immunoSEQ multiplex PCR. The data hold 140,000 or so clones, with about 88% observed a single time. CDR1 and CDR2 from the germline V gene are MDHEN and SYDVKM. V was trimmed by 6 bases and J by 4 bases, leaving 10 bases between them. This CDR3 comprises 12 residues. The material was peripheral blood, obtained 28 days after the second AZD1222 dose. The source is an adult who received the AZD1222 COVID-19 vaccine. V gene TRBV28 combines with J gene TRBJ2-7, with unresolved D. CDR3 sequence (DNA): TGTGCCAGCAGATCTCGTCAGTACGAGCAGTACTTC. Its translation: CASRSRQYEQYF.